One sample yielded the 22 T cell receptor beta chains listed below, sequenced in a study of glioma-infiltrating T cells. Amplification of TCR alpha and beta CDR3 regions from RNA used iRepertoire nested multiplex PCR. TCRdb re-called the multiplex PCR reads through MiXCR, storing one row per CDR3 protein. The sample lists 44,000 or so distinct CDR3 sequences, about 22% occurring once. Specimen: glioma tissue, nonneoplastic brain tissue, or PBMCs (not recorded which). The origin of the receptors is a human donor with low-grade glioma or glioblastoma, undergoing nonglioma brain surgery, or in good health (not recorded which).

This clonotype was recorded many times. This sequence joins TRBV7-2 and TRBJ1-1; D is undetermined. The V end was cut by 7 bases, the J end by 0 bases, with 15 bases between. The CDR3 is made up of 15 amino acids. Germline CDR1 and CDR2: SGHTA and FQGNSA. The CDR3 region is CASNRIATMNTEAFF. The DNA for the CDR3 is TGTGCCAGCAATAGAATCGCGACTATGAACACTGAAGCTTTCTTT.

This clonotype was seen repeatedly, ten times or more. The V and J genes are TRBV10-2 and TRBJ2-3; 9 bases match TRBD1. The V gene end was trimmed by 6 bases and the J gene end by 2 bases; junction bases not matched to a gene: 3. Germline V gene sequence: CDR1 WSHSY, CDR2 SAAADI. This CDR3 spans 14 amino acids. CDR3 sequence (DNA): TGCGCCAGCAGGGGACAGGGACTCACAGATACGCAGTATTTT. This sequence encodes CASRGQGLTDTQYF.

J is TRBJ1-1 and V is TRBV29-1; unclear D gene. Germline V CDR1 and CDR2: SQVTM, ANQGSEA. V dropped 5 bases and J dropped 2 bases, with 6 bases sitting between them. The CDR3 sequence is 11 residues long. CDR3 nucleotide sequence: TGCAGCGTTAGCCTTAACACTGAAGCTTTCTTT. This encodes CSVSLNTEAFF.

This clonotype was seen ten or more times. The rearrangement uses TRBV28 and TRBJ2-3; TRBD1 or TRBD2 may be the D gene (5 bases each). Germline CDR1 MDHEN, CDR2 SYDVKM. The V gene lost 3 bases and the J gene lost 6 bases, with 7 bases spanning the gap. The CDR3 is made up of 12 amino acids. This CDR3 is CASSFREDTQYF. For the CDR3, the DNA is TGTGCCAGCAGTTTCAGGGAGGATACGCAGTATTTT.

This clonotype showed up many times. The CDR3 DNA reads TGTGCCAGCAGCTTTAGACAGGGGGCGGACAATGAGCAGTTCTTC. The encoded protein is CASSFRQGADNEQFF. This chain links TRBV7-6 with TRBJ2-1, with 10 bases that match TRBD1. The germline gives CDR1 SGHVS, CDR2 FNYEAQ. CDR3 length equals 15 residues. J gave up 5 bases and V 3 bases, and 4 bases lay outside the gene matches. The whole variable domain, remainder taken from reference TRBV7-6 and TRBJ2-1, is GAGVSQSPRYKVTKRGQDVALRCDPISGHVSLYWYRQALGQGPEFLTYFNYEAQQDKSGLPNDRFSAERPEGSISTLTIQRTEQRDSAMYRCASSFRQGADNEQFFGPGTRLTVL.

This clonotype has a count of ten or more. CDR3 nucleotides: TGCAGTGCTATTAGCATCAGCTCCTACAATGAGCAGTTCTTC. Amino acids: CSAISISSYNEQFF. The gene calls are TRBV20-1 and TRBJ2-1; D unresolved. The CDR3 consists of 14 residues. The germline V gene encodes CDR1 DFQATT and CDR2 SNEGSKA (reference sequence). The V end lost 4 bases, the J end lost 0 bases, and 10 bases lay between the germline ends.

As for this clonotype: A read error may produce the germline difference seen at one junction end. This chain joins TRBV24-1 and TRBJ2-3, with D perhaps matching TRBD2 (5 bases). Germline-derived CDR1 and CDR2 are KGHDR and SFDVKD. The CDR3 has 14 residues. CDR3 loop: CATIDQRSTDTEYF. In DNA, the CDR3 is TGTGCCACCATCGACCAGCGGAGCACAGATACGGAGTATTTT.

This clonotype has a count of ten or more. The gene calls are TRBV28 and TRBJ2-7, with D possibly being TRBD1 (6 bases). CDR1 and CDR2 from the germline V gene are MDHEN and SYDVKM. Trimming removed 6 bases at V and 3 bases at J, with 12 bases between. CDR3 length equals 13 residues. In nucleotides, the CDR3 is TGTGCCAGCAGACCCGGACAGAGCTACGAGCAGTACGTC. It translates to CASRPGQSYEQYV.

This clonotype was counted ten times or more. The rearrangement uses TRBV27 and TRBJ2-3; 11 nucleotides match TRBD2. V shed 4 bases, J shed 4 bases, and the junction held 4 bases outside the gene matches. Germline V gene lookup returns CDR1 MNHEY and CDR2 SMNVEV (reference sequence). There are 15 residues in the CDR3. CDR3: CASSSGTSGPDTQYF. The CDR3 DNA sequence: TGTGCCAGCAGTTCTGGGACTAGCGGACCAGATACGCAGTATTTT.

The chain couples TRBV2 to TRBJ1-5; no clear D gene. Trimming took 6 bases from V and 5 from J, leaving 8 bases between them. The V gene's germline CDR1 is SNHLY and CDR2 FYNNEI. This CDR3 is built from 12 residues. CDR3 sequence reads: CASRAEDQPQHF. DNA for the CDR3: TGTGCCAGCAGGGCAGAGGATCAGCCCCAGCATTTT.

In its sample, this clonotype was seen a few times. The chain carries TRBV9 and TRBJ2-2; a possible D gene is TRBD2 (7 bases). Trimming pared 3 bases from V and 3 bases from J, leaving 15 bases between. The CDR3 contains 16 residues. Germline V gene lookup returns CDR1 SGDLS and CDR2 YYNGEE. CDR3 loop: CASSGERGGHTGELFF. DNA of the CDR3: TGTGCCAGCAGCGGGGAGAGGGGGGGCCACACCGGGGAGCTGTTTTTT.

This clonotype was seen ten or more times. The chain has TRBV12-3 or TRBV12-4 and TRBJ2-1, with D unresolved. This CDR3 spans 15 amino acids. With 1 base removed from V and 1 base from J, the gap between germline ends came to 8 bases. The CDR3 coding sequence is TGTGCCAGCAGTTTAGTAGAGGCATCCTACAATGAGCAGTTCTTC. This sequence encodes CASSLVEASYNEQFF.

This clonotype was counted ten times or more. CDR3 in amino acids: CASSLGQGDTEAFF. As DNA, the CDR3 is TGTGCCAGCAGCTTGGGACAGGGGGACACTGAAGCTTTCTTT. V is TRBV12-3 or TRBV12-4 and J is TRBJ1-1; 11 nucleotides agree with TRBD1. Trimming removed 6 bases from V and 3 bases from J; junction bases left unmatched: 3. This CDR3 comprises 14 residues.

The sample holds many counts of this clonotype. The chain combines TRBV7-9 with TRBJ2-1, with D perhaps matching TRBD1 (6 bases). CDR3 length: 13 residues. Looked up from germline, CDR1 is SEHNR and CDR2 is FQNEAQ (reference sequence). V was cut by 6 bases and J by 5 bases, with 11 bases left in between. The CDR3 sequence: CASRGGRNNEQFF. The CDR3, as DNA: TGTGCCAGCAGAGGGGGACGAAACAATGAGCAGTTCTTC.

The J gene is TRBJ2-7, the V gene TRBV7-9; D may correspond to TRBD1 or TRBD2 (5 bases each). This CDR3 spans 13 amino acids. Germline CDR1 is SEHNR and CDR2 is FQNEAQ (reference sequence). V was cut by 5 bases and J by 1 base, with 9 bases left in between. The CDR3 reads CASSARGSYEQYV. The CDR3 nucleotides are TGTGCCAGCAGCGCGAGGGGTTCCTACGAGCAGTACGTC.

A few counts support this clonotype. The gene calls are TRBV10-3 and TRBJ2-7; D unresolved. CDR1 ENHRY and CDR2 SYGVKD come from the germline V gene. V gave up 4 bases and J gave up 9 bases, with 10 bases separating them. The CDR3 length is 11 residues. This CDR3 reads CAISVLNGQYF. CDR3 DNA sequence: TGTGCCATCAGTGTCTTAAACGGGCAGTACTTC.

This chain connects TRBV11-2 to TRBJ1-1; D is unresolved. CDR3 length: 15 amino acids. Germline V gives CDR1 SGHAT, CDR2 FQNNGV. The V and J ends lost 3 bases and 6 bases respectively, with 17 bases between them. The chain's CDR3 is CASSLNVVVVAEAFF. In DNA form, the CDR3 reads TGTGCCAGCAGCTTGAACGTCGTCGTAGTAGCTGAAGCTTTCTTT.

There are many counts of this clonotype. The chain combines TRBV12-3 or TRBV12-4 with TRBJ2-7; D is uncertain. This CDR3 is built from 15 residues. Trimming pared 6 bases from V and 9 bases from J, leaving 24 bases between. The CDR3 loop is CASSPRRPTPDGQYF. The CDR3 DNA follows: TGTGCCAGCAGCCCGCGTCGACCCACCCCAGACGGGCAGTACTTC.

This clonotype was seen ten or more times. The chain joins TRBV19 to TRBJ2-3, with D possibly matching TRBD1 (5 bases). The CDR3 contains 16 residues. V lost 2 bases and J 0 bases, leaving 12 bases between the germline ends. CDR1 is LNHDA and CDR2 is SQIVND in the germline V gene (reference sequence). As DNA, the CDR3 is TGTGCCAGTAGTATAACGCCCCAGGGTAGCACAGATACGCAGTATTTT. This sequence encodes CASSITPQGSTDTQYF.

This clonotype was picked up many times. The chain has TRBV12-3 or TRBV12-4 and TRBJ2-3, with 7 bases aligning to TRBD1. The CDR3 has 16 amino acids. Trimming removed 7 bases from V and 0 bases from J; junction bases left unmatched: 10. The CDR3 here is CASTRIEGASTDTQYF. For the CDR3, the DNA is TGTGCCAGCACCCGAATCGAGGGGGCCAGCACAGATACGCAGTATTTT.

This clonotype was counted ten times or more. This chain joins TRBV27 and TRBJ2-1; TRBD1 aligns across 7 bases. V shed 3 bases, J shed 7 bases, and the junction held 3 bases outside the gene matches. The CDR3 consists of 13 residues. Germline loops: CDR1 MNHEY, CDR2 SMNVEV (reference sequence). In DNA, the CDR3 is TGTGCCAGCAGTTTTGGACAGGAAAATGAGCAGTTCTTC. This encodes CASSFGQENEQFF.

This clonotype occurred a few times. The genes are TRBV12-5 and TRBJ2-1; 9 bases agree with TRBD1. Per the germline V gene, CDR1 is LGHNT and CDR2 is FRNRAP. This CDR3 comprises 15 residues. Losses at the gene ends were 5 bases for V and 6 bases for J; bases not matched to a gene: 8. CDR3 bases: TGTGCTAGTGGTGGGGGGACAGGGTATTTCAATGAGCAGTTCTTC. Amino acid sequence: CASGGGTGYFNEQFF.